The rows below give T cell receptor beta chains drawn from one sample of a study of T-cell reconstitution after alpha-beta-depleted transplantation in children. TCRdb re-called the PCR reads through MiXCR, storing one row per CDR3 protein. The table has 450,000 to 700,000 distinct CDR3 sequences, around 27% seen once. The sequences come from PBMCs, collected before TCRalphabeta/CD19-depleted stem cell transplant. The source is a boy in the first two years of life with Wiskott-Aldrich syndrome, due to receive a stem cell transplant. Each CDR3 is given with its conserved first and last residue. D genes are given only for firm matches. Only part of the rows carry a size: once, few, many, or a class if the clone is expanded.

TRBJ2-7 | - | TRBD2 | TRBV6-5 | TGTGCCAGCAGTTACGGACTAGCGGGAGGGCCCTCCTACGAGCAGTACTTC | CASSYGLAGGPSYEQYF
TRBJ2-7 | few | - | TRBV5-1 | TGCGCCAGCACCCAAGACGGAGTATCCTACGAGCAGTACTTC | CASTQDGVSYEQYF
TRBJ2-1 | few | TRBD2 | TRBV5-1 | TGCGCCAGCAGCTTGGACCCTAGCGGAGGGGAGCAGTTCTTC | CASSLDPSGGEQFF
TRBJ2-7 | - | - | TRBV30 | TGTGCCTGGAGTGTAGTCGGGTACGAGCAGTACTTC | CAWSVVGYEQYF
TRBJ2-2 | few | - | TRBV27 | TGTGCCAGCAGTATACGACAGGCATCCGGGGAGCTGTTTTTT | CASSIRQASGELFF
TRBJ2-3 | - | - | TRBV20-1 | TGCAGTGCTCACGGAAGTGGACTGGGCACAGATACGCAGTATTTT | CSAHGSGLGTDTQYF
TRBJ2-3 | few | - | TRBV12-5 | TGTGCTAGTGGGCCCCCCGTTAGCACAGATACGCAGTATTTT | CASGPPVSTDTQYF
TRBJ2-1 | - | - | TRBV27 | TGTGCCAGCAGTTTACTAGGGAGAGAAGAGCAGTTCTTC | CASSLLGREEQFF
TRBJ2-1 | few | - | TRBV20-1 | TGCAGTGCTAGAGCGGGCAATGAGCAGTTCTTC | CSARAGNEQFF
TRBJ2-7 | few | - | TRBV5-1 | TGCGCCAGCAGCCCCAAGGGACTCGCCTACGAGCAGTACTTC | CASSPKGLAYEQYF
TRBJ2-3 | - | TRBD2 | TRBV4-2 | TGTGCCAGCAGCCAAGGCGGGAGTAGCACAGATACGCAGTATTTT | CASSQGGSSTDTQYF
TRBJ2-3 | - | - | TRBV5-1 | TGCGCCAGCGCGCAAACAACAGATACGCAGTATTTT | CASAQTTDTQYF
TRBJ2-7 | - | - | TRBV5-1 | TGCGCCAGCAGCTTGGCTGGGAATGTGCGGCTCTACGAGCAGTACTTC | CASSLAGNVRLYEQYF
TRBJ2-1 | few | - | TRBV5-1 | TGCGCCAGCAGCCGGTCACAGTCGGATGAGCAGTTCTTC | CASSRSQSDEQFF
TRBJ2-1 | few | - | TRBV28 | TGTGCCAGCAGTTTAGGAGGGTCACTTCGGAATGAGCAGTTCTTC | CASSLGGSLRNEQFF
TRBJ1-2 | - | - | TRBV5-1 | TGCGCCAGCAGCAAGGACGGAACCTCCAGCTATGGCTACACCTTC | CASSKDGTSSYGYTF